Below are 2 T cell receptor beta chains sequenced from a single sample in a study of OX40 agonist ivuxolimab in advanced cancers. To prepare the library, the immunoSEQ multiplex PCR assay was applied. The clones in this table, taken by TCRdb from immuneACCESS, are in-frame only. Not every clone is retained; where verified, under half of the shortfall comes from an unresolved V gene, and the cause of the rest is unknown. A total of tens of thousands of clones appear in this sample, roughly 91% of them only once. The top ten clonotypes cover over 0.2% of the sample. The material was CD4+ or CD8+ T cells sorted from blood, obtained in a trial of the OX40 agonist ivuxolimab. The receptors come from an adult with an advanced solid tumor such as melanoma, head and neck, liver or kidney cancer.

The gene calls are TRBV2 and TRBJ1-2; TRBD1 aligns across 7 bases. Looked up from germline, CDR1 is SNHLY and CDR2 is FYNNEI. The CDR3 has 17 amino acids. V lost 5 bases to trimming and J lost 6 bases; unmatched junction nucleotides: 18. CDR3 nucleotides: TGTGCCAGCAGTCGCGGGGGGACAGCACTACCTCCGGATGGCTACACCTTC. It codes for CASSRGGTALPPDGYTF.

The genes are TRBV7-9 and TRBJ2-1; 15 bases line up with TRBD2. Germline CDR1 and CDR2: SEHNR and FQNEAQ (reference sequence). Trimming removed 2 bases from V and 2 bases from J; junction bases left unmatched: 7. The CDR3 has 19 amino acids. The CDR3 reads CASSLRGGLAGGAYNEQFF. The DNA of the CDR3 is TGTGCCAGCAGCTTAAGGGGAGGACTAGCGGGAGGGGCCTACAATGAGCAGTTCTTC.